These 26 T cell receptor beta chains were all obtained from the same sample, sequenced in a study of blood T cell repertoires in COVID-19. Here immunoSEQ multiplex PCR was the method, and the copy in TCRdb shows in-frame clones only, minus some. This table holds roughly 180,000 clones, 79% found once. The specimen sequenced was peripheral blood. These receptors were collected from a woman in her sixties or seventies with COVID-19, enrolled during active disease.

The J gene is TRBJ1-1, the V gene TRBV14, with D possibly being TRBD1 (5 bases). Germline assignment: CDR1 SGHDN and CDR2 FVKESK. The CDR3 loop spans 18 amino acids. Trimming pared 2 bases from V and 1 base from J, leaving 20 bases between. The CDR3 is CASSQYVFSGLKNTEAFF. The CDR3 nucleotides are TGTGCCAGCAGCCAATATGTATTCTCGGGACTGAAGAACACTGAAGCTTTCTTT.

V usage is TRBV2 and J usage is TRBJ1-2; 7 bases align to TRBD1. The junction had 6 bases not matched to a gene; V was cut back by 0 bases and J by 8 bases. Germline CDR1 and CDR2: SNHLY and FYNNEI. This CDR3 comprises 14 residues. The CDR3 region has the DNA TGTGCCAGCAGTGAAGCGGACAGGTGGGGGGGCTACACCTTC. Its protein product is CASSEADRWGGYTF.

V is TRBV30 and J is TRBJ1-2, with a tentative D call TRBD1 (5 bases). The length of the CDR3 is 13 residues. The V end was cut by 3 bases, the J end by 1 base, with 9 bases between. Per the germline V gene, CDR1 is GTSNPN and CDR2 is SVGIG (reference sequence). The CDR3: CAWRLDSNYGYTF. The CDR3 bases are TGTGCCTGGAGACTTGACAGTAACTATGGCTACACCTTC.

V gene TRBV6-5 combines with J gene TRBJ1-5; D ambiguous. The CDR3 sequence is 15 residues long. Germline V lookup: CDR1 MNHEY, CDR2 SVGAGI. V lost 6 bases, J lost 7 bases, and 19 bases lay in between. The CDR3: CASRKLGRAGQPQHF. CDR3 DNA sequence: TGTGCCAGCAGAAAGCTAGGGCGAGCGGGCCAGCCCCAGCATTTT.

Within the sample, this clone is medium-sized. This chain uses TRBV4-2 with TRBJ2-7; TRBD2 aligns across 8 bases. CDR1 is LGHNA and CDR2 is YNFKEQ in the germline V gene. CDR3 length equals 15 residues. The J segment lost 3 bases and the V segment lost 0 bases, leaving 4 bases of the junction unmatched. The CDR3 DNA sequence: TGTGCCAGCAGCCAAGACCAAGCGGGAGTCTACGAGCAGTACTTC. This encodes CASSQDQAGVYEQYF.

The chain recombines TRBV3-1 (or the pseudogene TRBV3-2) with TRBJ2-1, with 11 bases aligning to TRBD2. The CDR3 totals 16 residues. With V trimmed by 4 bases and J by 7 bases, 9 bases remained unmatched. The germline gives CDR1 LGHDT, CDR2 YNNKEL (reference sequence). The CDR3, as DNA: TGTGCCAGCAGCCCTCCCTCTAGCGGGGGGTGGAATGAGCAGTTCTTC. It is translated as CASSPPSSGGWNEQFF.

This rearrangement joins TRBV5-4 to TRBJ1-1; a weak D match, TRBD1 (6 bases). Germline CDR1 SGHNT, CDR2 YYREEE (reference sequence). This CDR3 is 15 amino acids long. V was pared by 4 bases and J by 3 bases, with 16 bases between. The CDR3 DNA follows: TGTGCCAGCAGCGGCGCACAGGGAATGGACACTGAAGCTTTCTTT. Translation gives CASSGAQGMDTEAFF.

The J gene is TRBJ2-1, the V gene TRBV5-6; 10 nucleotides align to TRBD2. Germline CDR1 SGHDT, CDR2 YYEEEE. J gave up 5 bases and V 4 bases, and 6 bases lay outside the gene matches. This CDR3 contains 15 residues. Here the CDR3 reads CASSAGLASNNEQFF. As DNA, the CDR3 is TGTGCCAGCAGCGCGGGACTAGCGAGCAACAATGAGCAGTTCTTC.

The gene calls are TRBV27 and TRBJ1-2, with 7 bases aligning to TRBD1. The CDR3 totals 13 residues. From germline, CDR1 is MNHEY and CDR2 SMNVEV (reference sequence). Trimming cost V 6 bases and J 7 bases; bases outside gene matches: 8. The CDR3 reads CASSGTVSSGYTF. The CDR3 DNA reads as TGTGCCAGCAGCGGGACAGTGTCATCTGGCTACACCTTC.

The chain is built from TRBV7-3 and TRBJ2-5; D is possibly TRBD2 (5 bases). Germline V gene lookup returns CDR1 SGHTA and CDR2 FQGTGA. CDR3 length equals 15 residues. The V end was cut by 5 bases, the J end by 2 bases, with 15 bases between. CDR3 amino acids: CASSPVPGIQETQYF. The CDR3 nucleotides read TGTGCCAGCAGCCCCGTACCGGGGATACAAGAGACCCAGTACTTC.

A single count supports this clone. The rearrangement links TRBV5-1 to TRBJ1-1; the D gene is possibly TRBD1 (5 bases). Germline-derived CDR1 and CDR2 are SGHRS and YFSETQ. Between the trimmed V and J ends, which lost 4 bases and 1 base, there was a span of 14 bases. This CDR3 comprises 15 residues. CDR3 protein: CASSAQGGGNTEAFF. The CDR3 DNA is TGCGCCAGCAGCGCCCAGGGAGGAGGGAACACTGAAGCTTTCTTT.

The chain couples TRBV24-1 to TRBJ2-1, with 11 positions matching TRBD2. This CDR3 has 15 residues. Looked up from germline, CDR1 is KGHDR and CDR2 is SFDVKD. V shed 4 bases and J 5 bases; nucleotides not matched to a gene: 3. Here the CDR3 reads CATSEPTSGDNEQFF. CDR3 bases: TGTGCCACCAGTGAGCCGACTAGCGGGGACAATGAGCAGTTCTTC.

This clone appeared once. CDR3 sequence (DNA): TGTGCCAGTAGTTTCGACAGTGGGAATCAGCCCCAGCATTTT. As protein: CASSFDSGNQPQHF. The chain has TRBV19 and TRBJ1-5; the D gene is possibly TRBD1 (5 bases). The CDR3 covers 14 residues. V was trimmed by 5 bases and J by 4 bases, leaving 12 bases between them. The germline V gene encodes CDR1 LNHDA and CDR2 SQIVND (reference sequence).

The chain carries TRBV6-5 and TRBJ2-7; TRBD1 matches 8 bases. This CDR3 has 14 residues. The V segment lost 7 bases and the J segment 1 base; nucleotides outside the gene matches: 6. From germline, CDR1 is MNHEY and CDR2 SVGAGI. The DNA of the CDR3 is TGTGCCAGCAAAGGGACAGGTACATCCTACGAGCAGTACGTC. Translating it yields CASKGTGTSYEQYV.

This clone showed up just a few times. The chain carries TRBV7-2 and TRBJ1-2; 7 bases fit TRBD1. The CDR3 has 12 residues. The germline V gene has CDR1 SGHTA and CDR2 FQGNSA. J was trimmed by 7 bases and V by 5 bases; bases with no gene match: 4. Here the CDR3 reads CASSVNRGGYTF. CDR3 nucleotides: TGTGCCAGCAGCGTGAACAGGGGTGGCTACACCTTC.

The gene calls are TRBV19 and TRBJ2-3; D is possibly TRBD1 (6 bases). Trimming removed 10 bases from V and 2 bases from J, with 13 bases in between. Per the germline V gene, CDR1 is LNHDA and CDR2 is SQIVND (reference sequence). The CDR3 runs 13 residues. The DNA of the CDR3 is TGTGCCACTGGCGACAGGACCACAGATACGCAGTATTTT. Amino acids: CATGDRTTDTQYF.

The V and J genes are TRBV27 and TRBJ2-7; TRBD1 matches 8 bases. Germline trimming cut 4 bases from V and 7 bases from J; bases unmatched to any gene: 12. From germline, CDR1 is MNHEY and CDR2 SMNVEV (reference sequence). The CDR3 spans 15 residues. In DNA form, the CDR3 reads TGTGCCAGCAGTTCTCGGACAGGGCCCCATGTGGAGCAGTACGTC. Translating it yields CASSSRTGPHVEQYV.

In its sample, this clone was seen once. This rearrangement joins TRBV2 to TRBJ1-5; the match to TRBD1 covers 8 bases. Per the germline V gene, CDR1 is SNHLY and CDR2 is FYNNEI. V lost 7 bases, J lost 2 bases, and 13 bases stayed unmatched. The CDR3 has 17 residues. DNA for the CDR3: TGTGCCAGCACTGGGGAAGGCGGGACAGGAGGCAATCAGCCCCAGCATTTT. It is translated as CASTGEGGTGGNQPQHF.

The rearrangement joins TRBV7-9 to TRBJ2-7; 9 positions agree with TRBD1. CDR1 is SEHNR and CDR2 is FQNEAQ in the germline V gene (reference sequence). This CDR3 comprises 15 residues. The J segment lost 5 bases and the V segment lost 5 bases, leaving 10 bases of the junction unmatched. CDR3 amino acids: CASSSFGQGWNEQYF. CDR3 sequence (DNA): TGTGCCAGCAGCAGTTTCGGACAGGGGTGGAACGAGCAGTACTTC.

V is TRBV4-1 and J is TRBJ2-1; 8 bases line up with TRBD2. CDR3 length: 16 amino acids. The trim removed 0 bases at V and 6 bases at J, leaving 7 bases unmatched. From germline, CDR1 is MGHRA and CDR2 YSYEKL. CDR3 protein: CASSQDGAGDGNEQFF. In DNA, the CDR3 is TGCGCCAGCAGCCAAGATGGAGCGGGGGACGGCAATGAGCAGTTCTTC.

This chain connects TRBV21-1 to TRBJ1-3. TRBV21-1 is classified as a pseudogene. The CDR3 consists of 17 residues. The CDR3 DNA reads as TGTGCCAGCAGCCTGGGTTTGATTGGGAGCTCTGGAAACACCATATATTTT. Translation gives CASSLGLIGSSGNTIYF.

The chain joins TRBV7-2 to TRBJ1-1; TRBD1 is a possible D gene (5 bases). Germline lookup yields CDR1 SGHTA and CDR2 FQGNSA. V dropped 1 base and J dropped 0 bases, with 6 bases sitting between them. This CDR3 is built from 14 residues. The CDR3 reads CASSLEGLNTEAFF. The DNA of the CDR3 is TGTGCCAGCAGCTTAGAGGGGCTGAACACTGAAGCTTTCTTT.

This chain connects TRBV5-3 to TRBJ1-1; D possibly corresponds to TRBD1 (5 bases). TRBV5-3 is sorted into the ORF group, with uncertain function. The CDR3 runs to 18 residues. V gave up 7 bases and J gave up 3 bases, with 28 bases separating them. The CDR3 reads CARGPLGVPRRKDTEAFF. In DNA, the CDR3 is TGTGCCAGAGGGCCCCTAGGGGTACCTCGGCGAAAAGACACTGAAGCTTTCTTT.

In its sample, this clone was seen a few times. The chain uses TRBV19 and TRBJ1-5; 9 bases match TRBD1. Germline CDR1 LNHDA, CDR2 SQIVND (reference sequence). This CDR3 is 17 amino acids long. Losses at the gene ends were 10 bases for V and 2 bases for J; bases not matched to a gene: 15. CDR3 residues: CATEAGQGPGGNQPQHF. The DNA of the CDR3 is TGTGCCACCGAAGCAGGACAGGGGCCCGGGGGCAATCAGCCCCAGCATTTT. The variable domain in full, with the rest retrieved from reference TRBV19 and TRBJ1-5, is DGGITQSPKYLFRKEGQNVTLSCEQNLNHDAMYWYRQDPGQGLRLIYYSQIVNDFQKGDIAEGYSVSREKKESFPLTVTSAQKNPTAFYLCATEAGQGPGGNQPQHFGDGTRLSIL.

Of note for this clone: The same CDR3 can be traced to other DNA sequences in this sample. V is TRBV3-1 (or the pseudogene TRBV3-2) and J is TRBJ2-5; TRBD1 matches at 8 bases. Trimming removed 0 bases from V and 5 bases from J; junction bases left unmatched: 5. The germline V gene has CDR1 LGHDT and CDR2 YNNKEL (reference sequence). This CDR3 has 15 amino acids. CDR3 sequence reads: CASSQDRTGKETQYF. CDR3 sequence (DNA): TGTGCCAGCAGCCAAGATCGGACAGGGAAGGAGACCCAGTACTTC.

The chain couples TRBV5-1 to TRBJ2-1; 7 bases fit TRBD1. Trimming took 5 bases from V and 2 from J; bases not matched to a gene: 7. CDR3 size: 15 residues. Germline loops: CDR1 SGHRS, CDR2 YFSETQ. This CDR3 is CASRLSGTAYNEQFF. In DNA, the CDR3 is TGCGCCAGCAGACTTTCCGGGACAGCCTACAATGAGCAGTTCTTC.